The 30 T cell receptor beta chains below were found in one sample sequenced in a study of response to subunit inactivated influenza vaccine. TCRdb independently ran MiXCR on the RT-PCR reads; one entry per CDR3 protein. The data show roughly 700,000 distinct CDR3 sequences, 14% seen once. The sequenced sample was PBMCs from blood, obtained 14 days before vaccination. The receptors derive from a man aged 45 to 65 who received an inactivated influenza vaccine.

This clonotype was seen at least ten times. This sequence joins TRBV28 and TRBJ2-1, with D maybe TRBD2 (5 bases). Looked up from germline, CDR1 is MDHEN and CDR2 is SYDVKM. Between the trimmed V and J ends, which lost 4 bases and 2 bases, there was a span of 12 bases. The CDR3 loop spans 15 amino acids. This chain's CDR3 is CASSSRGRTYNEQFF. The CDR3 DNA sequence: TGTGCCAGCAGTTCCCGCGGGCGAACCTACAATGAGCAGTTCTTC. Full variable domain (outside the CDR3, taken from reference TRBV28 and TRBJ2-1): DVKVTQSSRYLVKRTGEKVFLECVQDMDHENMFWYRQDPGLGLRLIYFSYDVKMKEKGDIPEGYSVSREKKERFSLILESASTNQTSMYLCASSSRGRTYNEQFFGPGTRLTVL.

This clonotype came up many times. This chain connects TRBV29-1 to TRBJ2-7; the match to TRBD1 covers 10 bases. J lost 5 bases, V lost 4 bases, and 8 bases had no gene match. CDR1 and CDR2 from the germline V gene are SQVTM and ANQGSEA. The CDR3 extends over 14 amino acids. The CDR3 sequence is CSVAVAGTGDEQYF. DNA of the CDR3: TGCAGCGTTGCAGTTGCCGGGACAGGGGACGAGCAGTACTTC.

The gene calls are TRBV6-2 or TRBV6-3 and TRBJ1-1; D remains ambiguous. This CDR3 has 14 residues. Germline V gives CDR1 MNHEY, CDR2 SVGEGT. With 11 bases removed from V and 4 bases from J, the gap between germline ends came to 20 bases. The DNA for the CDR3 is TGTGCCTGCCGGGCAGGAGGTAGGACCACTGAAGCTTTCTTT. This sequence encodes CACRAGGRTTEAFF.

This clonotype was seen more than once but under ten times. This chain connects TRBV5-1 to TRBJ2-3, with TRBD2 matching 13 bases. Germline CDR1 is SGHRS and CDR2 is YFSETQ. The J segment lost 2 bases and the V segment lost 9 bases, leaving 9 bases of the junction unmatched. CDR3 size: 16 residues. The CDR3 sequence is CANRTSGSSFTDTQYF. The CDR3 bases are TGCGCCAACAGGACTAGCGGGAGTTCGTTCACAGATACGCAGTATTTT.

V is TRBV12-3 or TRBV12-4 and J is TRBJ1-5; no definite D call. Trimming stripped 1 base from V and 2 bases from J, with 12 bases between. The CDR3 runs to 16 residues. Here the CDR3 reads CASSLEAREGNQPQHF. For the CDR3, the DNA is TGTGCCAGCAGTTTAGAAGCCCGGGAAGGCAATCAGCCCCAGCATTTT.

The V and J genes are TRBV4-3 and TRBJ2-7, with TRBD2 matching 11 bases. After removal of 0 bases from V and 0 bases from J, the junction contained 4 bases not matched to a gene. This CDR3 spans 17 amino acids. Germline V gene data show CDR1 as LGHNA and CDR2 as YSLEER. In DNA form, the CDR3 reads TGCGCCAGCAGCCAAGATGTAGCGGGAGGGATCTCCTACGAGCAGTACTTC. Protein product: CASSQDVAGGISYEQYF.

A few counts support this clonotype. The CDR3 nucleotides read TGTGCCAGCAGTGATCAGGGCTGGTTGGGTGGCGAGCAGTACTTC. Residues: CASSDQGWLGGEQYF. The V and J genes are TRBV2 and TRBJ2-7; possibly TRBD1 for D (5 bases). Germline CDR1 reads SNHLY; CDR2 reads FYNNEI. Trimming cost V 3 bases and J 6 bases, with 18 bases left between them. This CDR3 has 15 residues.

This clonotype was counted only a few times. V gene TRBV18 combines with J gene TRBJ2-3; 8 nucleotides line up with TRBD2. Germline V gives CDR1 KGHSH, CDR2 LQKENI. The CDR3 loop spans 16 amino acids. The trim removed 0 bases at V and 6 bases at J, leaving 8 bases unmatched. The CDR3 spells CASSPPNSGADDTQYF. CDR3 coding DNA: TGTGCCAGCTCACCACCGAATAGCGGGGCTGATGATACGCAGTATTTT. Supplemented by reference TRBV18 and TRBJ2-3, the full variable domain reads NAGVMQNPRHLVRRRGQEARLRCSPMKGHSHVYWYRQLPEEGLKFMVYLQKENIIDESGMPKERFSAEFPKEGPSILRIQQVVRGDSAAYFCASSPPNSGADDTQYFGPGTRLTVL.

The J gene is TRBJ1-2, the V gene TRBV20-1; D is undetermined. The length of the CDR3 is 12 residues. The germline gives CDR1 DFQATT, CDR2 SNEGSKA (reference sequence). Trimming shortened V by 3 bases and J by 0 bases, and 5 bases separated the two germline ends. The CDR3 region has the DNA TGCAGTGCTAGGCTACCTAACTATGGCTACACCTTC. Translating it yields CSARLPNYGYTF.

This clonotype was detected many times. The V and J genes are TRBV12-3 or TRBV12-4 and TRBJ2-3, with 10 bases that match TRBD1. The CDR3 runs to 14 residues. J gave up 6 bases and V 4 bases, and 4 bases lay outside the gene matches. DNA for the CDR3: TGTGCCAGCAGTTCCGGGACAGGGGCCGATACGCAGTATTTT. Protein product: CASSSGTGADTQYF.

In regard to this clonotype: Given a much more abundant clone one base away, this may be a read error. CDR3 in DNA: TGTGCCATAAGCGGGAGGACATACGAGCACTACTTC. This encodes CAISGRTYEHYF. This sequence joins TRBV28 and TRBJ2-7, with 9 bases matching TRBD2. The CDR3 extends over 12 amino acids. Germline V gene lookup returns CDR1 MDHEN and CDR2 SYDVKM.

The V and J genes are TRBV6-1 and TRBJ2-2; weak D call: TRBD1 (6 bases). The CDR3 consists of 15 residues. The V gene lost 7 bases and the J gene lost 0 bases, with 12 bases spanning the gap. In germline, CDR1 is MNHNS, CDR2 SASEGT. The CDR3 region is CASKQTGSNTGELFF. The DNA for the CDR3 is TGTGCCAGCAAGCAGACAGGCTCGAACACCGGGGAGCTGTTTTTT.

This clonotype showed up just a few times. The chain joins TRBV4-3 to TRBJ1-4; maybe TRBD1 (6 bases). The V gene's germline CDR1 is LGHNA and CDR2 YSLEER. The V end was cut by 4 bases, the J end by 8 bases, with 17 bases between. This CDR3 comprises 15 residues. CDR3 loop: CASSRFQGKGEKLFF. In nucleotides, the CDR3 is TGCGCCAGCAGCCGTTTCCAGGGGAAGGGGGAAAAACTGTTTTTT.

CDR3 nucleotides: TGCGCCAGCAGCTTGCGCCGGGGACAGAATACCTACGAGCAGTACTTC. This encodes CASSLRRGQNTYEQYF. The chain employs TRBV5-1 and TRBJ2-7, with 7 nucleotides matching TRBD1. The CDR3 sequence is 16 residues long. Germline assignment: CDR1 SGHRS and CDR2 YFSETQ. V shed 1 base and J 2 bases; nucleotides not matched to a gene: 9.

The chain carries TRBV7-9 and TRBJ2-3; TRBD2 might be the D (6 bases). This CDR3 has 16 residues. From germline, CDR1 is SEHNR and CDR2 FQNEAQ (reference sequence). Trimming removed 3 bases from V and 5 bases from J, with 18 bases in between. CDR3 nucleotides: TGTGCCAGCAGCTTCTATCTCTCGGGGGTGGGAGATACGCAGTATTTT. This translates into CASSFYLSGVGDTQYF.

This clonotype was counted between two and nine times. In DNA, the CDR3 is TGTGCCAGCAGTTCGGACAGGTGGGACTACAATGAGCAGTTCTTC. This encodes CASSSDRWDYNEQFF. V usage is TRBV12-3 or TRBV12-4 and J usage is TRBJ2-1; 7 bases map to TRBD1. After removal of 4 bases from V and 3 bases from J, the junction contained 6 bases not matched to a gene. The CDR3 has 15 amino acids.

This sequence joins TRBV24-1 and TRBJ2-3; 12 bases align to TRBD1. The V gene's germline CDR1 is KGHDR and CDR2 SFDVKD. There are 17 residues in the CDR3. V lost 1 base and J lost 3; bases outside the gene matches: 4. CDR3 amino acids: CATSDFGTGGGTDTQYF. The CDR3 DNA follows: TGTGCCACCAGTGATTTTGGGACAGGGGGCGGGACAGATACGCAGTATTTT.

Only a few counts were recorded for this clonotype. The chain joins TRBV9 to TRBJ2-2; 7 nucleotides match TRBD2. CDR3 length: 16 amino acids. Trimming removed 5 bases from V and 3 bases from J; junction bases left unmatched: 10. Germline V gene lookup returns CDR1 SGDLS and CDR2 YYNGEE. The DNA for the CDR3 is TGTGCCAGCAGTCTTATGGGAGGGCGAGACACCGGGGAGCTGTTTTTT. Its protein is CASSLMGGRDTGELFF.

This clonotype was observed a few times. The chain joins TRBV13 to TRBJ1-1; D is uncertain. CDR1 and CDR2 from the germline V gene are PRHDT and FYEKMQ (reference sequence). The CDR3 totals 15 residues. Trimming cost V 0 bases and J 2 bases, with 10 bases left between them. The DNA for the CDR3 is TGTGCCAGCAGCTTAGGGTGGGTTAAAAACACTGAAGCTTTCTTT. Amino acid sequence: CASSLGWVKNTEAFF. Full variable domain (missing parts from reference TRBV13 and TRBJ1-1): AAGVIQSPRHLIKEKRETATLKCYPIPRHDTVYWYQQGPGQDPQFLISFYEKMQSDKGSIPDRFSAQQFSDYHSELNMSSLELGDSALYFCASSLGWVKNTEAFFGQGTRLTVV.

The V gene is TRBV12-3 or TRBV12-4, the J gene TRBJ2-1; D uncertain. V shed 3 bases and J shed 0 bases, with 6 bases lying between them. This CDR3 has 14 amino acids. In DNA, the CDR3 is TGTGCCAGCAGTTTCACCAGCTCCTACAATGAGCAGTTCTTC. Translated, it gives CASSFTSSYNEQFF.

The rearrangement uses TRBV4-2 and TRBJ2-1; 8 positions agree with TRBD2. This CDR3 contains 16 residues. Germline V gives CDR1 LGHNA, CDR2 YNFKEQ. V dropped 4 bases and J dropped 0; count of bases not matched to a gene: 5. The CDR3 reads CASSLESGSSYNEQFF. The DNA of the CDR3 is TGTGCCAGCAGCCTAGAAAGCGGGAGCTCCTACAATGAGCAGTTCTTC.

The chain couples TRBV4-2 to TRBJ2-7; the D gene could be TRBD1 or TRBD2 (5 bases each). Germline V lookup: CDR1 LGHNA, CDR2 YNFKEQ. The CDR3 totals 16 residues. Trimming took off 1 base at V and 2 bases at J, with 15 bases between the two ends. CDR3 loop: CASSQAKGRTTYEQYF. CDR3 coding DNA: TGTGCCAGCAGCCAAGCGAAGGGACGGACGACCTACGAGCAGTACTTC.

Only a few counts were recorded for this clonotype. The CDR3 DNA sequence: TGCGCCAGCAGCTTAAAGAGGGCCGGGGAGCTGTTTTTT. It translates to CASSLKRAGELFF. The chain is built from TRBV5-1 and TRBJ2-2; weak D call: TRBD2 (5 bases). Trimming removed 2 bases at V and 6 bases at J, with 8 bases between. CDR3 length: 13 residues. Germline V gives CDR1 SGHRS, CDR2 YFSETQ.

This clonotype showed up many times. The chain recombines TRBV19 with TRBJ2-7; D remains ambiguous. The CDR3 totals 13 residues. V was clipped by 5 bases and J by 0 bases, with 8 bases between them. Per the germline V gene, CDR1 is LNHDA and CDR2 is SQIVND (reference sequence). CDR3 sequence (DNA): TGTGCCAGTAGTGGCGATCCCTCCTACGAGCAGTACTTC. Its translation is CASSGDPSYEQYF.

This clonotype occurred a few times. This sequence joins TRBV11-2 and TRBJ2-5; D remains unclear. The CDR3 has 18 amino acids. With 1 base removed from V and 3 bases from J, the gap between germline ends came to 21 bases. Per germline, CDR1 SGHAT and CDR2 FQNNGV. CDR3: CASSLGRLATINKETQYF. The CDR3 nucleotides are TGTGCCAGCAGCTTAGGCCGTCTTGCAACTATCAACAAAGAGACCCAGTACTTC.

The chain recombines TRBV7-2 with TRBJ2-1, with TRBD1 identical over 7 bases. Germline values: CDR1 SGHTA, CDR2 FQGNSA. The CDR3 totals 16 residues. Losses at the gene ends were 5 bases for V and 3 bases for J; bases not matched to a gene: 10. CDR3 sequence (DNA): TGTGCCAGCAGCCTACACCTGACAGGGAGCTACAATGAGCAGTTCTTC. Encoded protein: CASSLHLTGSYNEQFF.

This clonotype occurred a few times. This rearrangement joins TRBV6-2 or TRBV6-3 to TRBJ2-5, with 7 bases aligning to TRBD1. The CDR3 spans 14 residues. The V gene's germline CDR1 is MNHEY and CDR2 SVGEGT. V gave up 5 bases and J gave up 2 bases; unmatched junction bases: 5. CDR3 sequence: CASSILQGQETQYF. In DNA form, the CDR3 reads TGTGCCAGCAGTATTTTACAGGGGCAAGAGACCCAGTACTTC.

The chain recombines TRBV20-1 with TRBJ2-7, with a possible D match to TRBD2 (6 bases). The CDR3 has 15 amino acids. The V end was cut by 4 bases, the J end by 6 bases, with 22 bases between. Germline V gene data show CDR1 as DFQATT and CDR2 as SNEGSKA (reference sequence). The CDR3 DNA follows: TGCAGTGCTAAGATCATTCGCGGGGTAGGCAGCGAGCAGTACTTC. Translated: CSAKIIRGVGSEQYF.

The chain joins TRBV7-9 to TRBJ2-7; 10 bases align to TRBD1. V gave up 1 base and J gave up 5 bases; unmatched junction bases: 5. This CDR3 region has 15 residues. CDR1 and CDR2 from the germline V gene are SEHNR and FQNEAQ (reference sequence). The CDR3 spells CASSLGRTGGDEQYF. The CDR3 region has the DNA TGTGCCAGCAGCTTAGGAAGGACAGGGGGGGACGAGCAGTACTTC.

Of note for this clonotype: Just one base apart from a much larger clone, this may be a read error. V gene TRBV20-1 combines with J gene TRBJ2-1, with D uncertain. The CDR3 has 16 amino acids. Germline V gene lookup returns CDR1 DFQATT and CDR2 SNEGSKA (reference sequence). V lost 5 bases and J lost 3, with 20 bases in between. In DNA form, the CDR3 reads TGCAGTGCTCGAAAAACGGCATTTAGCTGCTACAATGAGCAGTTCTTC. Its protein is CSARKTAFSCYNEQFF.